Each of the 5 T cell receptor beta chains below was sequenced from the same sample in a study of blood T cell repertoires in COVID-19. The table came from immunoSEQ multiplex PCR; TCRdb's copy has only in-frame clones and leaves some out. This repertoire shows around 250,000 clones, around 87% found once; its top ten account for 5.5% to 9%. Sequencing was carried out using peripheral blood. The source of these receptors is a woman aged 70-85 years with active or convalescent COVID-19.

The rearrangement uses TRBV6-6 and TRBJ1-2; D gene unclear. Germline V lookup: CDR1 MNHNY, CDR2 SVGAGI (reference sequence). V lost 8 bases and J lost 4, with 20 bases in between. The CDR3 is 15 amino acids. The CDR3 spells CASSEGEVSAYGYTF. CDR3 in DNA: TGTGCCAGCTCCGAAGGTGAGGTGTCAGCCTATGGCTACACCTTC.

Notes on this clone: At one end, the junction sequence differs from germline, possibly due to a read error. This rearrangement joins TRBV4-3 to TRBJ2-7; the D is unclear. This CDR3 region has 13 residues. In germline, CDR1 is LGHNA, CDR2 YSLEER. The CDR3 nucleotides are TGCGCCAGCGGCCAAGACTGGGCCCGCGAGCAGTACTTC. It specifies CASGQDWAREQYF.

This chain uses TRBV5-1 with TRBJ1-1, with D perhaps TRBD1 (5 bases). The CDR3 totals 15 residues. Trimming shortened V by 6 bases and J by 1 base, and 16 bases separated the two germline ends. Germline-derived CDR1 and CDR2 are SGHRS and YFSETQ. CDR3 loop: CASTLSLGGNTEAFF. The CDR3 DNA reads as TGCGCCAGCACCCTATCCCTCGGGGGGAACACTGAAGCTTTCTTT. The full variable domain, with the rest looked up from reference TRBV5-1 and TRBJ1-1, is KAGVTQTPRYLIKTRGQQVTLSCSPISGHRSVSWYQQTPGQGLQFLFEYFSETQRNKGNFPGRFSGRQFSNSRSEMNVSTLELGDSALYLCASTLSLGGNTEAFFGQGTRLTVV.

V usage is TRBV19 and J usage is TRBJ1-5, with TRBD1 matching over 7 bases. Per the germline V gene, CDR1 is LNHDA and CDR2 is SQIVND (reference sequence). Trimming removed 5 bases from V and 0 bases from J; junction bases left unmatched: 10. The CDR3 has 17 amino acids. The DNA for the CDR3 is TGTGCCAGTAGTCTATTCTGGTCAGGGGGTAGCAATCAGCCCCAGCATTTT. Its translation: CASSLFWSGGSNQPQHF.

This chain links TRBV10-3 with TRBJ1-1; D is uncertain. The CDR3 is 11 amino acids. The germline CDR1 and CDR2 sequences are ENHRY and SYGVKD. CDR3 loop: CAASRDTEAFF. CDR3 coding DNA: TGTGCTGCCTCGAGAGACACTGAAGCTTTCTTT.